These 24 T cell receptor beta chains originate from one sample sequenced in a study of T cells in Graves' hyperthyroidism and ophthalmopathy. RNA transcripts yielded amplified TCR beta CDR3 regions. First-round RT-PCR of the TCR CDR3 relied on the HTBI primer set. TCRdb used MiXCR to reprocess the multiplex PCR reads, holding one entry per CDR3 protein. The data contain some 370,000 distinct CDR3 sequences, over 12% of them seen just once; the ten biggest clones take up 28%. The material sequenced was blood. These receptors came from a man in his fifties or sixties with Graves' ophthalmopathy.

In its sample, this clonotype was seen many times. The chain combines TRBV9 with TRBJ2-1; D not certain. Trimming removed 3 bases from V and 9 bases from J, with 16 bases in between. Germline loops: CDR1 SGDLS, CDR2 YYNGEE. This CDR3 has 14 residues. Written as DNA, the CDR3 is TGTGCCAGCAGCGCGTTCTCTAGTTGGAGTGAGCAGTTCTTC. This gives the protein CASSAFSSWSEQFF.

This clonotype was detected ten times or more. This rearrangement joins TRBV6-1 to TRBJ2-1; 8 nucleotides agree with TRBD2. Germline-derived CDR1 and CDR2 are MNHNS and SASEGT. CDR3 size: 15 residues. The ends lost 6 bases at V and 7 bases at J; junction bases unmatched: 11. CDR3 in DNA: TGTGCCAGCAGAAAAAAGCGGGAGTCATCGAATGAGCAGTTCTTC. This translates into CASRKKRESSNEQFF.

This clonotype has a count of ten or more. The chain uses TRBV27 and TRBJ1-2; 8 bases are shared with TRBD1. Unmatched junction bases numbered 14, after V lost 5 bases and J lost 6 bases. The V gene's germline CDR1 is MNHEY and CDR2 SMNVEV (reference sequence). The CDR3 has 16 residues. In nucleotides, the CDR3 is TGTGCCAGCAGTCCGCCCGGACAGGGCAGAAATCATGGCTACACCTTC. This encodes CASSPPGQGRNHGYTF.

This clonotype was found many times. This rearrangement joins TRBV7-8 to TRBJ2-1, with D tentatively TRBD2 (8 bases). This CDR3 contains 16 residues. Germline CDR1 and CDR2: SGHVS and FQNEAQ. With 6 bases removed from V and 9 bases from J, the gap between germline ends came to 24 bases. The CDR3 spells CASRFAGGLEGTEQFF. The CDR3 DNA follows: TGTGCCAGCAGGTTTGCAGGGGGACTAGAGGGAACTGAGCAGTTCTTC.

At least ten counts were recorded for this clonotype. The genes are TRBV3-1 and TRBJ1-1; D gene unclear. The CDR3 runs 13 residues. Germline V gives CDR1 LGHDT, CDR2 YNNKEL (reference sequence). Trimming cost V 2 bases and J 5 bases, with 9 bases left between them. The CDR3 nucleotides are TGTGCCAGCAGCCAAATGGGGTTAACTGAAGCTTTCTTT. Residues: CASSQMGLTEAFF.

The chain is built from TRBV6-2 or TRBV6-3 and TRBJ2-7; 8 bases are shared with TRBD1. The CDR3 contains 16 residues. Trimming removed 6 bases from V and 2 bases from J; junction bases left unmatched: 12. Germline assignment: CDR1 MNHEY and CDR2 SVGEGT. CDR3 sequence reads: CASRMRGQVLPYEQYF. CDR3 DNA: TGTGCCAGCAGAATGAGGGGACAGGTACTTCCCTACGAGCAGTACTTC.

This clonotype has at least ten counts. A read error is possible here, since a much larger clone lies one base away. The gene calls are TRBV28 and TRBJ2-7, with 9 bases fitting TRBD2. Trimming removed 3 bases from V and 4 bases from J; junction bases left unmatched: 4. Germline CDR1 and CDR2: MDHEN and SYDVKM. This CDR3 is built from 14 residues. The CDR3 spells CASSLISGSYEQYF. In DNA form, the CDR3 reads TGTGCCAGCAGTTTGATTAGCGGGAGTTACGAGCAGTACTTC. Full variable domain (missing parts from reference TRBV28 and TRBJ2-7): DVKVTQSSRYLVKRTGEKVFLECVQDMDHENMFWYRQDPGLGLRLIYFSYDVKMKEKGDIPEGYSVSREKKERFSLILESASTNQTSMYLCASSLISGSYEQYFGPGTRLTVT.

Many counts were recorded for this clonotype. The chain combines TRBV6-1 with TRBJ2-7; 11 nucleotides align to TRBD2. CDR3 length equals 15 residues. The V and J ends lost 6 bases and 7 bases, in that order; junction bases with no gene match: 11. Germline CDR1 MNHNS, CDR2 SASEGT. The CDR3: CASSPGGTSGPEQYF. The CDR3, as DNA: TGTGCCAGCAGCCCGGGGGGGACTAGCGGCCCGGAGCAGTACTTC.

This clonotype was counted ten times or more. The V and J genes are TRBV5-1 and TRBJ1-1; D possibly corresponds to TRBD1 (6 bases). This CDR3 has 15 amino acids. From germline, CDR1 is SGHRS and CDR2 YFSETQ. The V end lost 4 bases, the J end lost 1 base, and 14 bases lay between the germline ends. This chain's CDR3 is CASSPTQTGNTEAFF. The CDR3 DNA reads as TGCGCCAGCAGCCCGACTCAGACAGGGAACACTGAAGCTTTCTTT.

This clonotype was recorded many times. The rearrangement uses TRBV5-1 and TRBJ2-1; possible D gene TRBD2, 5 bases. The V gene lost 0 bases and the J gene lost 3 bases, with 7 bases spanning the gap. Germline V gives CDR1 SGHRS, CDR2 YFSETQ. The CDR3 is 14 residues long. The CDR3 DNA sequence: TGCGCCAGCAGCTTGGTGGGAGACTACAATGAGCAGTTCTTC. Translating it yields CASSLVGDYNEQFF.

There are a few counts of this clonotype. The V gene is TRBV12-3 or TRBV12-4, the J gene TRBJ2-4; 8 bases line up with TRBD1. This CDR3 contains 16 residues. The ends lost 7 bases at V and 2 bases at J; junction bases unmatched: 10. The chain's CDR3 is CASTSSWDRTKNIQYF. CDR3 bases: TGTGCCAGCACCTCTAGCTGGGACAGGACCAAAAACATTCAGTACTTC.

The chain recombines TRBV20-1 with TRBJ2-7; the D is unclear. The V end was cut by 5 bases, the J end by 4 bases, with 18 bases between. The CDR3 loop spans 14 amino acids. Germline V lookup: CDR1 DFQATT, CDR2 SNEGSKA (reference sequence). CDR3 loop: CSARNLGTLYEQYF. In DNA form, the CDR3 reads TGCAGTGCTCGAAACCTGGGCACCCTTTACGAGCAGTACTTC.

In this sample, this clonotype turned up many times. This chain uses TRBV12-3 or TRBV12-4 with TRBJ2-7; D is ambiguous. The germline V and J ends were trimmed by 8 bases and 6 bases, with 17 bases remaining between them. CDR3 length: 13 amino acids. The CDR3 coding sequence is TGTGCCAGCCGGAAGAACTCCTATGGCGAGCAGTACTTC. This gives the protein CASRKNSYGEQYF.

This chain uses TRBV5-1 with TRBJ1-6, with unresolved D. The CDR3 length is 16 residues. The V end lost 4 bases, the J end lost 5 bases, and 16 bases lay between the germline ends. CDR1 SGHRS and CDR2 YFSETQ come from the germline V gene. Written as DNA, the CDR3 is TGCGCCAGCAGCCCGACGGCGTGGGGAAATAATTCACCCCTCCACTTT. Translating it yields CASSPTAWGNNSPLHF.

The gene calls are TRBV7-2 and TRBJ1-5; 10 bases are shared with TRBD1. The CDR3 runs to 18 residues. CDR1 and CDR2 (germline): SGHTA, FQGNSA. V dropped 1 base and J dropped 5; count of bases not matched to a gene: 11. In DNA, the CDR3 is TGTGCCAGCAGCTTAGGGACAGGGGGGTTTCGAAACGATCAGCCCCAGCATTTT. This encodes CASSLGTGGFRNDQPQHF.

This clonotype has a count of ten or more. The chain recombines TRBV29-1 with TRBJ2-1; 11 bases agree with TRBD2. Germline CDR1 is SQVTM and CDR2 is ANQGSEA. The CDR3 consists of 15 residues. J was trimmed by 0 bases and V by 6 bases; bases with no gene match: 4. CDR3 region: CSVITSGSSYNEQFF. The DNA for the CDR3 is TGCAGCGTCATCACTAGCGGGAGCTCCTACAATGAGCAGTTCTTC.

This clonotype was seen ten or more times. The gene calls are TRBV20-1 and TRBJ2-7; the match to TRBD1 covers 10 bases. The CDR3 is 14 residues long. J lost 1 base, V lost 6 bases, and 6 bases had no gene match. Germline V gives CDR1 DFQATT, CDR2 SNEGSKA (reference sequence). CDR3 region: CSAADRGISYEQYF. For the CDR3, the DNA is TGCAGTGCAGCGGACAGGGGGATTTCCTACGAGCAGTACTTC.

This clonotype showed up just a few times. This chain joins TRBV7-8 and TRBJ2-7, with 8 bases lining up with TRBD1. This CDR3 is built from 15 residues. Germline lookup yields CDR1 SGHVS and CDR2 FQNEAQ. V gave up 1 base and J gave up 6 bases; unmatched junction bases: 8. CDR3: CASSLESGRGREQYF. The CDR3 nucleotides read TGTGCCAGCAGCTTAGAATCTGGCAGGGGGCGCGAGCAGTACTTC.

This clonotype has a count of ten or more. The J gene is TRBJ1-2, the V gene TRBV12-3 or TRBV12-4, with 10 bases fitting TRBD1. V shed 5 bases, J shed 11 bases, and the junction held 5 bases outside the gene matches. The CDR3 totals 12 residues. The CDR3 spells CASSNDRGPYTF. The CDR3 DNA sequence: TGTGCCAGCAGTAACGACAGGGGGCCTTACACCTTC.

This clonotype appeared a few times. This chain uses TRBV3-1 with TRBJ2-4, with no clear D. The CDR3 sequence is 14 residues long. CDR1 is LGHDT and CDR2 is YNNKEL in the germline V gene (reference sequence). V was cut by 3 bases and J by 6 bases, with 12 bases left in between. For the CDR3, the DNA is TGTGCCAGCAGCCACGAGGTGGATAGAAACATTCAGTACTTC. Its translation is CASSHEVDRNIQYF.

The V and J genes are TRBV6-5 and TRBJ2-1; TRBD2 aligns across 15 bases. CDR3 length: 17 residues. Trimming took 4 bases from V and 8 from J; bases not matched to a gene: 9. Germline CDR1 reads MNHEY; CDR2 reads SVGAGI. The CDR3 DNA follows: TGTGCCAGCAGTTCATCCCGGGGACTAGCGGGAGGAGATGAGCAGTTCTTC. Its translation: CASSSSRGLAGGDEQFF.

This clonotype was picked up many times. The chain recombines TRBV6-1 with TRBJ2-5, with 7 bases matching TRBD1. In germline, CDR1 is MNHNS, CDR2 SASEGT. The length of the CDR3 is 14 residues. J gave up 7 bases and V 2 bases, and 7 bases lay outside the gene matches. Here the CDR3 reads CASSEIQGLGTQYF. CDR3 bases: TGTGCCAGCAGTGAAATACAGGGGCTGGGGACCCAGTACTTC.

The chain joins TRBV6-1 to TRBJ2-1; 8 positions match TRBD1. The CDR3 spans 15 residues. Trimming at V came to 6 bases and at J to 0 bases, leaving 4 bases not matched to a gene. CDR1 and CDR2 (germline): MNHNS, SASEGT. The CDR3 DNA is TGTGCCAGCAGCGGACAGGGTAGCTCCTACAATGAGCAGTTCTTC. Translated, it gives CASSGQGSSYNEQFF.

This clonotype was seen at least ten times. This rearrangement joins TRBV2 to TRBJ1-1; D might be TRBD1 (6 bases). Germline V gene data show CDR1 as SNHLY and CDR2 as FYNNEI. The CDR3 totals 14 residues. The V gene lost 2 bases and the J gene lost 4 bases, with 11 bases spanning the gap. This CDR3 is CASSEMGAITEAFF. The CDR3 nucleotides are TGTGCCAGCAGTGAAATGGGGGCGATCACTGAAGCTTTCTTT.